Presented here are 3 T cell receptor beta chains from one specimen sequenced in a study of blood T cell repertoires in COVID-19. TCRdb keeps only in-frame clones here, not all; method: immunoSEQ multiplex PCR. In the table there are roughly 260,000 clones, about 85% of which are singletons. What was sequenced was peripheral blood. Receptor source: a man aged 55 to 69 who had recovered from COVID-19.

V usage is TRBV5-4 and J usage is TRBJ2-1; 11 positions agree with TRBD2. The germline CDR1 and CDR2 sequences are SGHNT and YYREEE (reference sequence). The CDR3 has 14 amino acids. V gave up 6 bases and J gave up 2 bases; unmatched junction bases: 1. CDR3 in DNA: TGTGCCAGCAATAGCGGGGGGGCCTACAATGAGCAGTTCTTC. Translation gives CASNSGGAYNEQFF.

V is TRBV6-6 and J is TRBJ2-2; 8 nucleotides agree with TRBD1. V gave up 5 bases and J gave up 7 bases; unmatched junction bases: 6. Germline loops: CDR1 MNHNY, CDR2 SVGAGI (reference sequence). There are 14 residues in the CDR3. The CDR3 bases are TGTGCCAGCAGTAGGACAGGGAAAAACGGGGAGCTGTTTTTT. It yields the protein CASSRTGKNGELFF.

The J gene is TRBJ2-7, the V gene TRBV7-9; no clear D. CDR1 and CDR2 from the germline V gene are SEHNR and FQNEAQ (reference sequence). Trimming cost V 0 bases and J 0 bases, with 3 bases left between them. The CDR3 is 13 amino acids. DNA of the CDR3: TGTGCCAGCAGCTTAGCCCACTCCTACGAGCAGTACTTC. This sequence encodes CASSLAHSYEQYF.